A single sample gave rise to the 10 T cell receptor beta chains below, sequenced in a study of chemoradiotherapy in HPV16-positive cancers. TCRdb's table, derived via immunoSEQ multiplex PCR, lists solely in-frame clones and lacks some. The sample has 5,400 or so clones, 78% seen once. The source material was tumor tissue, sampled from a patient who underwent chemoradiotherapy. The receptors stem from a human donor with HPV-associated anogenital cancer.

CDR3 DNA: TGTGCCAGCTCACCAACTGGACAGGGGTATGAAAAACTGTTTTTT. Amino acids: CASSPTGQGYEKLFF. The rearrangement links TRBV18 to TRBJ1-4, with TRBD1 matching 9 bases. CDR1 is KGHSH, CDR2 LQKENI, per germline. V shed 2 bases, J shed 6 bases, and the junction held 4 bases outside the gene matches. This CDR3 is 15 amino acids long.

V is TRBV2 and J is TRBJ1-1; D possibly corresponds to TRBD1 (6 bases). Per the germline V gene, CDR1 is SNHLY and CDR2 is FYNNEI. CDR3 length: 14 residues. With 3 bases removed from V and 1 base from J, the gap between germline ends came to 9 bases. The CDR3 loop reads CASSDQGRNTEAFF. In nucleotides, the CDR3 is TGTGCCAGCAGTGATCAGGGGCGGAACACTGAAGCTTTCTTT. Drawing the rest from reference TRBV2 and TRBJ1-1, the complete variable domain is EPEVTQTPSHQVTQMGQEVILRCVPISNHLYFYWYRQILGQKVEFLVSFYNNEISEKSEIFDDQFSVERPDGSNFTLKIRSTKLEDSAMYFCASSDQGRNTEAFFGQGTRLTVV.

The chain joins TRBV5-4 to TRBJ2-7; 8 bases agree with TRBD1. Germline CDR1 and CDR2: SGHNT and YYREEE (reference sequence). J lost 2 bases, V lost 4 bases, and 5 bases had no gene match. This CDR3 comprises 14 residues. CDR3 residues: CASSPSGQAYEQYF. The CDR3 bases are TGTGCCAGCAGCCCCTCGGGACAGGCCTACGAGCAGTACTTC.

V usage is TRBV18 and J usage is TRBJ1-5; no clear D gene. The CDR3 extends over 14 amino acids. Germline V lookup: CDR1 KGHSH, CDR2 LQKENI. Trimming cost V 6 bases and J 0 bases, with 9 bases left between them. The CDR3 loop is CASSEVYSNQPQHF. The DNA of the CDR3 is TGTGCCAGCTCCGAGGTTTATAGCAATCAGCCCCAGCATTTT.

CDR3 bases: TGTGCCAGCAGACATCCCACCGGATGGACTGAAGCTTTCTTT. Residues: CASRHPTGWTEAFF. The chain is built from TRBV28 and TRBJ1-1; the D is unclear. Germline V lookup: CDR1 MDHEN, CDR2 SYDVKM. The CDR3 totals 14 residues. Trimming cost V 6 bases and J 5 bases, with 16 bases left between them.

The J gene is TRBJ2-7, the V gene TRBV5-1; 10 nucleotides agree with TRBD1. V was pared by 3 bases and J by 5 bases, with 8 bases of the junction left unmatched. The CDR3 runs 15 residues. Looked up from germline, CDR1 is SGHRS and CDR2 is YFSETQ. CDR3 DNA sequence: TGCGCCAGCAGCTCGGAGACAGGGGGCGTCGACGAGCAGTACTTC. Amino acid sequence: CASSSETGGVDEQYF.

V and J are TRBV29-1 and TRBJ1-1, with D tentatively TRBD1 (5 bases). The CDR3 loop spans 15 amino acids. Germline V gives CDR1 SQVTM, CDR2 ANQGSEA. The ends were cut back, 0 bases at V and 4 bases at J, with 15 bases in the middle. Written as DNA, the CDR3 is TGCAGCGTTGAAGATCTGACAGCCCACTCCACTGAAGCTTTCTTT. Translated: CSVEDLTAHSTEAFF.

This chain connects TRBV7-9 to TRBJ1-4; no definite D call. V dropped 3 bases and J dropped 8 bases, with 13 bases sitting between them. The CDR3 consists of 14 residues. CDR1 SEHNR and CDR2 FQNEAQ come from the germline V gene (reference sequence). The CDR3 nucleotides are TGTGCCAGCAGCTTGGATGGAGTTAAGGAAAAACTGTTTTTT. Amino acid sequence: CASSLDGVKEKLFF.

V is TRBV7-9 and J is TRBJ1-1; no definite D call. Deletions cut 5 bases from V and 3 bases from J, with 13 bases between. Germline V gene data show CDR1 as SEHNR and CDR2 as FQNEAQ (reference sequence). This CDR3 has 14 amino acids. In nucleotides, the CDR3 is TGTGCCAGCAGCAAGAGAGTAGGGCACACTGAAGCTTTCTTT. Its translation is CASSKRVGHTEAFF.

The chain carries TRBV11-2 and TRBJ2-7; D gene unclear. Germline CDR1 reads SGHAT; CDR2 reads FQNNGV. V was cut by 2 bases and J by 5 bases, with 7 bases left in between. There are 12 residues in the CDR3. The CDR3 spells CASSLNLNEQYF. The DNA for the CDR3 is TGTGCCAGCAGCTTAAATCTCAACGAGCAGTACTTC.